Many counts were recorded for the clone carrying this T cell receptor (beta chain). Antigen unknown. Trimming removed 1 base at V and 4 bases at J, with 9 bases between. The CDR3 contains 14 residues. The data were obtained in a study of human T cells and chemical hapten exposure. Study results and limitations: TCRs exceeding 1 in 1000 frequency stayed unchanged with DPC sensitization.

The time point here: patch test 3, about 24 weeks after DPC sensitization. Treatment defined: therapeutic diphenylcyclopropenone sensitization with weekly scalp DPC. Patients had alopecia, were aged 18 to 70, and were not pregnant. Each CDR3 protein gets one entry after TCRdb re-called the RACE reads with MiXCR. The table lists some 84,000 distinct CDR3 sequences, approximately 10% of them singletons. The V gene is TRBV12-3 or TRBV12-4, the J gene TRBJ2-3; no clear D gene. The sequencing used whole blood, collected in connection with sensitization to the hapten diphenylcyclopropenone (DPC). The receptor's source is a woman aged 45 to 65 with alopecia areata. Some clones in this sample may be carry-over from other donors' samples. CDR3 in amino acids: CASSLGPLPDTQYF. CDR3 coding DNA: TGTGCCAGCAGTTTAGGACCGCTTCCAGATACGCAGTATTTT.